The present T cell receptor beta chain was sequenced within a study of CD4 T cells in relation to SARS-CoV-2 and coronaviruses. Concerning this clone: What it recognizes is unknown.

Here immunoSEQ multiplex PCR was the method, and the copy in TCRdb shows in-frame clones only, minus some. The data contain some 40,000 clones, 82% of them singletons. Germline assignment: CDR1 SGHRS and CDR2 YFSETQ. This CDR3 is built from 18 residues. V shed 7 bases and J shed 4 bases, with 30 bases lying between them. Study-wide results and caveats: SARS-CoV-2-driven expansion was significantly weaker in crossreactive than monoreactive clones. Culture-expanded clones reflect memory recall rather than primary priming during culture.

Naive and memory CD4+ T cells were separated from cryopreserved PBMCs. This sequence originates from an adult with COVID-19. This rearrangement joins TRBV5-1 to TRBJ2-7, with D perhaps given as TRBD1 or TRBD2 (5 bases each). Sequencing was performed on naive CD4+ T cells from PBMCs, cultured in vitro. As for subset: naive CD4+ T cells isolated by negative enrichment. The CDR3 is CASPTRDQGGMVRYEQYF. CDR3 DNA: TGCGCCAGCCCCACCCGGGACCAGGGTGGGATGGTTAGGTACGAGCAGTACTTC.